The 14 T cell receptor beta chains given below trace back to one sample, sequenced in a study of blood T cell repertoires in COVID-19. TCRdb's copy holds only in-frame clones and misses some; the assay was immunoSEQ multiplex PCR. The sample holds under 300,000 clones; roughly 87% are singletons and the top ten take under 0.95%. The sample taken for sequencing was peripheral blood. These receptors were collected from a woman aged 25 to 39 with acute or convalescent COVID-19.

The V gene is TRBV7-2, the J gene TRBJ2-1, with 8 bases that match TRBD2. The CDR3 has 16 amino acids. Unmatched junction bases numbered 4, after V lost 2 bases and J lost 1 base. CDR1 and CDR2 (germline): SGHTA, FQGNSA. Here the CDR3 DNA reads TGTGCCAGCAGCTTAATAGCGGGATTATCCTACAATGAGCAGTTCTTC. It is translated as CASSLIAGLSYNEQFF.

The chain recombines TRBV7-2 with TRBJ2-2; 9 bases match TRBD1. The CDR3 totals 14 residues. Germline trimming cut 5 bases from V and 5 bases from J; bases unmatched to any gene: 3. Germline CDR1 SGHTA, CDR2 FQGNSA. CDR3 protein: CASSQGTGTGELFF. For the CDR3, the DNA is TGTGCCAGCAGCCAAGGGACAGGGACCGGGGAGCTGTTTTTT.

The genes are TRBV7-9 and TRBJ1-3; 12 bases align to TRBD1. Germline CDR1 and CDR2: SEHNR and FQNEAQ (reference sequence). The CDR3 runs 18 residues. Germline trimming cut 5 bases from V and 3 bases from J; bases unmatched to any gene: 11. The CDR3 bases are TGTGCCAGCAGCATACCGGGACAGGGGGCAGGGGATGGAAACACCATATATTTT. Translated: CASSIPGQGAGDGNTIYF.

The chain recombines TRBV6-5 with TRBJ1-1; TRBD1 matches at 10 bases. V was clipped by 8 bases and J by 8 bases; unmatched bases: 2. CDR1 is MNHEY, CDR2 SVGAGI, per germline. CDR3 size: 11 residues. This chain's CDR3 is CASRQGAEAFF. CDR3 DNA: TGTGCCAGCCGACAGGGGGCAGAAGCTTTCTTT.

The chain uses TRBV27 and TRBJ2-3; TRBD1 aligns across 8 bases. Germline V gives CDR1 MNHEY, CDR2 SMNVEV (reference sequence). The CDR3 sequence is 15 residues long. Trimming at V came to 5 bases and at J to 1 base, leaving 5 bases not matched to a gene. The CDR3 nucleotides read TGTGCCAGCAGTGAGGACAGGGTTGGCACAGATACGCAGTATTTT. As protein: CASSEDRVGTDTQYF.

The chain joins TRBV6-5 to TRBJ2-7; 9 positions agree with TRBD2. J was trimmed by 1 base and V by 11 bases; bases with no gene match: 9. The CDR3 runs 14 residues. Looked up from germline, CDR1 is MNHEY and CDR2 is SVGAGI. CDR3 coding DNA: TGTGCCCTATCGCCTAGCGGGATGTCCTACGAGCAGTACTTC. Translating gives CALSPSGMSYEQYF.

With respect to this clone: Other DNA sequences in this sample translate to the same CDR3. This chain connects TRBV30 to TRBJ2-3; 10 bases are shared with TRBD2. Germline V CDR1 and CDR2: GTSNPN, SVGIG (reference sequence). V lost 0 bases to trimming and J lost 0 bases; unmatched junction nucleotides: 0. CDR3 length: 15 amino acids. CDR3 sequence (DNA): TGTGCCTGGAGTGTACTAGCGGGAAGCACAGATACGCAGTATTTT. This codes for CAWSVLAGSTDTQYF. The full variable domain, completed using reference TRBV30 and TRBJ2-3, is SQTIHQWPATLVQPVGSPLSLECTVEGTSNPNLYWYRQAAGRGLQLLFYSVGIGQISSEVPQNLSASRPQDRQFILSSKKLLLSDSGFYLCAWSVLAGSTDTQYFGPGTRLTVL.

The V gene is TRBV19, the J gene TRBJ2-7; D may be TRBD2 (5 bases). Germline CDR1 and CDR2: LNHDA and SQIVND (reference sequence). Trimming cost V 0 bases and J 1 base, with 16 bases left between them. This CDR3 is built from 17 residues. The CDR3 loop reads CASSIDHVRGWSYEQYF. CDR3 DNA sequence: TGTGCCAGTAGTATAGATCACGTCAGAGGGTGGTCCTACGAGCAGTACTTC. Variable domain in full (rest from reference TRBV19 and TRBJ2-7): DGGITQSPKYLFRKEGQNVTLSCEQNLNHDAMYWYRQDPGQGLRLIYYSQIVNDFQKGDIAEGYSVSREKKESFPLTVTSAQKNPTAFYLCASSIDHVRGWSYEQYFGPGTRLTVT.

The chain has TRBV14 and TRBJ2-1, with unresolved D. Trimming pared 3 bases from V and 2 bases from J, leaving 11 bases between. This CDR3 spans 15 amino acids. Per germline, CDR1 SGHDN and CDR2 FVKESK. The CDR3 loop is CASSQRLPAYNEQFF. The CDR3 nucleotides read TGTGCCAGCAGCCAGAGGCTTCCCGCCTACAATGAGCAGTTCTTC.

This rearrangement joins TRBV19 to TRBJ1-3; no clear D gene. CDR3 length equals 15 residues. The germline V gene encodes CDR1 LNHDA and CDR2 SQIVND (reference sequence). V lost 3 bases and J 4 bases, leaving 13 bases between the germline ends. CDR3 in DNA: TGTGCCAGTAGTATCTTAGAACTCCAAGGAAACACCATATATTTT. It translates to CASSILELQGNTIYF. Full variable domain (remainder filled in from reference TRBV19 and TRBJ1-3): DGGITQSPKYLFRKEGQNVTLSCEQNLNHDAMYWYRQDPGQGLRLIYYSQIVNDFQKGDIAEGYSVSREKKESFPLTVTSAQKNPTAFYLCASSILELQGNTIYFGEGSWLTVV.

The chain combines TRBV7-9 with TRBJ2-1, with TRBD2 matching 7 bases. This CDR3 has 11 residues. CDR1 SEHNR and CDR2 FQNEAQ come from the germline V gene (reference sequence). Trimming took 5 bases from V and 13 from J; bases not matched to a gene: 5. The chain's CDR3 is CASSGDYLQFF. In DNA, the CDR3 is TGTGCCAGCAGCGGGGACTATCTCCAGTTCTTC. Variable domain in full (rest from reference TRBV7-9 and TRBJ2-1): DTGVSQNPRHKITKRGQNVTFRCDPISEHNRLYWYRQTLGQGPEFLTYFQNEAQLEKSRLLSDRFSAERPKGSFSTLEIQRTEQGDSAMYLCASSGDYLQFFGPGTRLTVL.

This chain links TRBV11-2 with TRBJ1-6; D not resolved. The V gene's germline CDR1 is SGHAT and CDR2 FQNNGV. The CDR3 has 13 amino acids. Trimming took off 3 bases at V and 10 bases at J, with 10 bases between the two ends. This CDR3 is CASSFLGDSPLHF. CDR3 nucleotide sequence: TGTGCCAGCAGCTTTTTGGGAGACTCACCCCTCCACTTT.

The chain couples TRBV24-1 to TRBJ2-1, with D perhaps matching TRBD1 (5 bases). The CDR3 is 13 residues long. Per the germline V gene, CDR1 is KGHDR and CDR2 is SFDVKD. The V end was cut by 7 bases, the J end by 4 bases, with 10 bases between. CDR3 sequence: CATSGHIYNEQFF. The CDR3 nucleotides are TGTGCCACCAGCGGACACATATACAATGAGCAGTTCTTC.

The chain is built from TRBV6-5 and TRBJ2-7, with D hard to call. The germline V gene has CDR1 MNHEY and CDR2 SVGAGI. The CDR3 has 14 residues. V was clipped by 0 bases and J by 2 bases, with 8 bases between them. The CDR3 DNA reads TGTGCCAGCAGTTACTCGCCCCGGGCCTACGAGCAGTACTTC. The encoded protein is CASSYSPRAYEQYF.